The 5 T cell receptor beta chains listed next were all sequenced from one sample in a study of early T cells in non-severe SARS-CoV-2 infection. TCRdb fed the 5' RACE reads into MiXCR, producing one record per CDR3 protein. The sample records approximately 70,000 distinct CDR3 sequences, roughly 5.3% being singletons. Sequencing used whole blood, obtained at baseline. The receptors here all came from an adult who was a healthcare worker with PCR-confirmed SARS-CoV-2 infection or an uninfected control (not recorded which).

The chain couples TRBV7-3 to TRBJ2-1; maybe TRBD1 (5 bases). Per the germline V gene, CDR1 is SGHTA and CDR2 is FQGTGA. The CDR3 sequence is 14 residues long. The V gene lost 4 bases and the J gene lost 12 bases, with 19 bases spanning the gap. The CDR3 reads CASSSGGPGIAQFF. CDR3 coding DNA: TGTGCCAGCAGCTCAGGTGGGCCAGGGATAGCGCAGTTCTTC.

The rearrangement uses TRBV3-1 and TRBJ1-5, with D perhaps TRBD1 (6 bases). With 4 bases removed from V and 4 bases from J, the gap between germline ends came to 11 bases. Germline V gene data show CDR1 as LGHDT and CDR2 as YNNKEL (reference sequence). The CDR3 spans 14 residues. CDR3 coding DNA: TGTGCCAGCAGCCGATCGGACAGAAATCAGCCCCAGCATTTT. Translation: CASSRSDRNQPQHF.

The chain couples TRBV6-5 to TRBJ2-7; possible D gene TRBD1, 7 bases. The V gene lost 8 bases and the J gene lost 1 base, with 15 bases spanning the gap. This CDR3 comprises 14 residues. CDR1 and CDR2 from the germline V gene are MNHEY and SVGAGI. The CDR3, as DNA: TGTGCCAGCCAGGGGGGACATAGTTCCTACGAGCAGTACTTC. It translates to CASQGGHSSYEQYF.

This clonotype turned up a few times. This rearrangement joins TRBV28 to TRBJ1-2; no definite D call. The length of the CDR3 is 13 residues. The germline CDR1 and CDR2 sequences are MDHEN and SYDVKM. Trimming removed 5 bases at V and 7 bases at J, with 14 bases between. The CDR3 reads CASSPPVPRGYTF. DNA for the CDR3: TGTGCCAGCAGTCCCCCTGTGCCCCGTGGCTACACCTTC.

This clonotype was seen more than once but under ten times. This sequence joins TRBV4-2 and TRBJ2-7; 13 bases map to TRBD2. CDR1 and CDR2 (germline): LGHNA, YNFKEQ. This CDR3 is 18 amino acids long. V trimming: 1 base; J trimming: 5 bases; junction bases outside the gene matches: 11. The CDR3 DNA sequence: TGTGCCAGCAGCCAAGCGCCCCGGACTAGCGGGAGACCCAACGAGCAGTACTTC. Translation: CASSQAPRTSGRPNEQYF.